Sequencing of this TCR beta chain was carried out in a study of a mutant IDH1 vaccine in newly diagnosed glioma. Study information: Treated patients were roughly 60% male, roughly 40% female, mean age about 41 years.

Study-level findings and limits: Vaccine-induced immune responses were detected in about 95% of patients.

Time point noted: week 23, last vaccination. Doses consisted of 300 ug of mutant IDH1 20-mer peptide each, paired with topical imiquimod. Donors' newly diagnosed IDH1-mutant WHO grade 3 or 4 astrocytomas lacked nuclear ATRX. From germline, CDR1 is SGHNT and CDR2 YYREEE (reference sequence). V was shortened by 6 bases and J by 2 bases, with 23 bases between the two germline ends. The CDR3 contains 17 residues. The repertoire was sequenced with immunoSEQ multiplex PCR; TCRdb's copy has only in-frame clones and lacks some. The profile shows about 28,000 clones, around 80% of them singletons. Comment on this clone: Its specificity is not known.

This TCR derives from a woman aged 30 to 39 with glioma. This specimen was PBMCs, taken from a glioma patient whose treatment included an IDH1 peptide vaccine. The J gene is TRBJ1-1, the V gene TRBV5-4, with D possibly matching TRBD1 (6 bases). This chain's CDR3 is CASNWGGGRNLNTEAFF. The CDR3 DNA sequence: TGTGCCAGCAACTGGGGGGGCGGACGCAACTTAAACACTGAAGCTTTCTTT.